These T cell receptor beta chains were read from a single sample in a study of shared clonotypes between healthy human individuals. Assay used: immunoSEQ multiplex PCR; TCRdb lists only in-frame clones, some missing. The sample records roughly 1 million clones, about 74% being singletons. The sample taken for sequencing was memory CD4+ T cells sorted from blood. The receptors were gathered from a man younger than 35 in good health. The CDR3 runs from the conserved cysteine through the conserved F or W. The order of the fields is CDR3 protein, J gene, V gene, D gene. D genes are given only for firm matches.

CDR3aa: CASRLYTSGRRFDNEQFF
j_gene: TRBJ2-1
v_gene: TRBV12-2
d_gene: .

CDR3aa: CASGEALNTEAFF
j_gene: TRBJ1-1
v_gene: TRBV5-1
d_gene: .

CDR3aa: CASSLAAGDYEQYF
j_gene: TRBJ2-7
v_gene: TRBV11-2
d_gene: .

CDR3aa: CASSSSTPGLPQETQYF
j_gene: TRBJ2-5
v_gene: TRBV2
d_gene: TRBD2

CDR3aa: CASRLGGTGNTIYF
j_gene: TRBJ1-3
v_gene: TRBV5-1
d_gene: .

CDR3aa: CASSLGLAGAYEQYF
j_gene: TRBJ2-7
v_gene: TRBV7-2
d_gene: TRBD2

CDR3aa: CSLRTGRTEAFF
j_gene: TRBJ1-1
v_gene: TRBV29-1
d_gene: TRBD1

CDR3aa: CASSSGTRKETQYF
j_gene: TRBJ2-5
v_gene: TRBV7-2
d_gene: TRBD2

CDR3aa: CASSPRGGFSEAFF
j_gene: TRBJ1-1
v_gene: TRBV9
d_gene: .

CDR3aa: CASTRDSHTGELFF
j_gene: TRBJ2-2
v_gene: TRBV7-8
d_gene: TRBD1

CDR3aa: CASSPTANEYYGYTF
j_gene: TRBJ1-2
v_gene: TRBV18
d_gene: .

CDR3aa: CASSPATVGANVLTF
j_gene: TRBJ2-6
v_gene: TRBV6-6
d_gene: .

CDR3aa: CASSLGVLDREEGGYTF
j_gene: TRBJ1-2
v_gene: TRBV7-8
d_gene: TRBD1

CDR3aa: CASRGGLGANVLTF
j_gene: TRBJ2-6
v_gene: TRBV6-1
d_gene: .

CDR3aa: CASSFRGKDTQFF
j_gene: TRBJ2-1
v_gene: TRBV11-3
d_gene: .

CDR3aa: CASSQVGIRGTNTDTQYF
j_gene: TRBJ2-3
v_gene: TRBV4-1
d_gene: .

CDR3aa: CASSPAGGPYNSPLHF
j_gene: TRBJ1-6
v_gene: TRBV28
d_gene: .

CDR3aa: CASSSTTDTQYF
j_gene: TRBJ2-3
v_gene: TRBV5-1
d_gene: .

CDR3aa: CASSDKQGYEQYF
j_gene: TRBJ2-7
v_gene: TRBV5-4
d_gene: TRBD1

CDR3aa: CASSLSYNSPLHF
j_gene: TRBJ1-6
v_gene: TRBV11-2
d_gene: .

CDR3aa: CAIKKTSGSTDTQYF
j_gene: TRBJ2-3
v_gene: TRBV10-3
d_gene: TRBD2

CDR3aa: CASSTGDSQLHF
j_gene: TRBJ1-6
v_gene: TRBV6-6
d_gene: TRBD1

CDR3aa: CASSVRASGPFTDTQYF
j_gene: TRBJ2-3
v_gene: TRBV9
d_gene: TRBD2

CDR3aa: CASSQDGWEGQPQHF
j_gene: TRBJ1-5
v_gene: TRBV4-3
d_gene: .

CDR3aa: CASSLGSASSANEQFF
j_gene: TRBJ2-1
v_gene: TRBV7-2
d_gene: .

CDR3aa: CASSQTGAETQYF
j_gene: TRBJ2-5
v_gene: TRBV4-3
d_gene: TRBD1

CDR3aa: CASSGTGGVLSGYTF
j_gene: TRBJ1-2
v_gene: TRBV2
d_gene: TRBD1

CDR3aa: CASSFPHSGNTIYF
j_gene: TRBJ1-3
v_gene: TRBV18
d_gene: .

CDR3aa: CASSLTLLANYGYTF
j_gene: TRBJ1-2
v_gene: TRBV5-6
d_gene: .

CDR3aa: CAIKGGTATYEQYF
j_gene: TRBJ2-7
v_gene: TRBV2
d_gene: .

CDR3aa: CASSLREEQYF
j_gene: TRBJ2-7
v_gene: TRBV28
d_gene: .

CDR3aa: CASTTGEFYEKLFF
j_gene: TRBJ1-4
v_gene: TRBV19
d_gene: TRBD1

CDR3aa: CASSSVGEKLFF
j_gene: TRBJ1-4
v_gene: TRBV6-6
d_gene: .

CDR3aa: CASSPQTSSRTGTQYF
j_gene: TRBJ2-3
v_gene: TRBV7-2
d_gene: TRBD2

CDR3aa: CASSSGGRYEQYF
j_gene: .
v_gene: TRBV5-1
d_gene: TRBD2

CDR3aa: CASKSLGEKLFF
j_gene: TRBJ1-4
v_gene: TRBV6-1
d_gene: .

CDR3aa: CASSYSSLAGSGTQYF
j_gene: TRBJ2-5
v_gene: TRBV6-6
d_gene: TRBD2

CDR3aa: CASSFGAGAGTEAFF
j_gene: TRBJ1-1
v_gene: TRBV5-1
d_gene: .

CDR3aa: CASSPGTGYYEQYF
j_gene: TRBJ2-7
v_gene: TRBV18
d_gene: .

CDR3aa: CAERVVRWQYF
j_gene: TRBJ2-7
v_gene: TRBV23-1
d_gene: .

CDR3aa: CASSSFGREYGEQYF
j_gene: TRBJ2-7
v_gene: TRBV7-2
d_gene: TRBD2

CDR3aa: CASSQGDSKYNEQFF
j_gene: TRBJ2-1
v_gene: TRBV14
d_gene: .

CDR3aa: CASSQDRVYAYEQYF
j_gene: TRBJ2-7
v_gene: TRBV4-2
d_gene: .